This T cell receptor (beta chain) was sequenced for a study of T cell repertoires in cytomegalovirus infection. Study in general: Signatures in public TCR beta sequences pointed to both CMV infection and matching HLA type.

This clonotype was observed a few times. Antigen specificity is unknown. The V segment lost 1 base and the J segment 5 bases; nucleotides outside the gene matches: 4. The V gene's germline CDR1 is MNHNY and CDR2 SVGAGI (reference sequence). CDR3 size: 16 residues. One entry per CDR3 protein results from TCRdb running MiXCR on the reads. The sample shows around 800,000 distinct CDR3 sequences, over 25% of them seen only once. Sequencing used cultured CD8+ T cells from PBMCs, obtained from culture after CMV antigen stimulation. The J gene is TRBJ2-1, the V gene TRBV6-6; 11 bases fit TRBD1. The receptor's source is a human donor in good health (CMV status not recorded). Some clones in this sample may be carry-over from other donors' samples. The CDR3 sequence is CASSYFGQGADNEQFF. The DNA for the CDR3 is TGTGCCAGCAGTTACTTTGGACAGGGGGCCGACAATGAGCAGTTCTTC.